The T cell receptor (beta chain) described here comes from a study of blood T cells in healthy people across ages. About this clonotype itself: Its antigen remains unknown.

Combining a sample-barcoded 5' primer with a J-beta primer mix, a second PCR ran for 7 to 11 cycles. Every sample returned 2.5 million or more CDR3-containing paired-end reads. TCRdb independently ran MiXCR on the 5' RACE reads; one entry per CDR3 protein. The table has hundreds of thousands of distinct CDR3 sequences, roughly 34% seen once; the top ten hold over 10%. V was cut by 1 base and J by 2 bases, with 13 bases left in between. The CDR3 sequence is 16 residues long. Germline values: CDR1 SGHTA, CDR2 FQGNSA. Study results and caveats: There were more naive CD4+ cells and higher diversity in long-lived donors than in aged donors. Any conclusive comparison of naive versus antigen-experienced cells was prevented by using unsorted PBMCs.

The sample comprised blood. The V call is TRBV7-2, the J call TRBJ2-3; possibly TRBD1 or TRBD2 for D (5 bases each). This sequence was found in a man between 18 and 29 years old in good health. The CDR3 DNA reads as TGTGCCAGCAGCTTAGGTGACGGGGCCTTCACAGATACGCAGTATTTT. Translation gives CASSLGDGAFTDTQYF.